This TCR beta chain is from a study of response to subunit inactivated influenza vaccine. This clonotype was detected a few times. V was clipped by 4 bases and J by 1 base, with 13 bases between them. The length of the CDR3 is 16 residues. Germline CDR1 MGHRA, CDR2 YSYEKL. TCRdb ran MiXCR on the RT-PCR reads and lists one entry per CDR3 protein. The sample lists about 570,000 distinct CDR3 sequences, approximately 10% occurring once. These data also formed part of another study, on T cells expressing NK-cell markers. That work contributes: 5'RACE template switching built TCR beta cDNA with unique molecular identifiers.

The receptor was isolated from a man in his fifties or sixties who received an inactivated influenza vaccine. Here the sequenced sample was PBMCs from blood, taken on the day of vaccination. V usage is TRBV4-1 and J usage is TRBJ2-2, with TRBD2 as a possible D gene (6 bases). This CDR3 reads CASSLRAGGNTGELFF. In nucleotides, the CDR3 is TGCGCCAGCAGCCTACGAGCCGGGGGGAACACCGGGGAGCTGTTTTTT.